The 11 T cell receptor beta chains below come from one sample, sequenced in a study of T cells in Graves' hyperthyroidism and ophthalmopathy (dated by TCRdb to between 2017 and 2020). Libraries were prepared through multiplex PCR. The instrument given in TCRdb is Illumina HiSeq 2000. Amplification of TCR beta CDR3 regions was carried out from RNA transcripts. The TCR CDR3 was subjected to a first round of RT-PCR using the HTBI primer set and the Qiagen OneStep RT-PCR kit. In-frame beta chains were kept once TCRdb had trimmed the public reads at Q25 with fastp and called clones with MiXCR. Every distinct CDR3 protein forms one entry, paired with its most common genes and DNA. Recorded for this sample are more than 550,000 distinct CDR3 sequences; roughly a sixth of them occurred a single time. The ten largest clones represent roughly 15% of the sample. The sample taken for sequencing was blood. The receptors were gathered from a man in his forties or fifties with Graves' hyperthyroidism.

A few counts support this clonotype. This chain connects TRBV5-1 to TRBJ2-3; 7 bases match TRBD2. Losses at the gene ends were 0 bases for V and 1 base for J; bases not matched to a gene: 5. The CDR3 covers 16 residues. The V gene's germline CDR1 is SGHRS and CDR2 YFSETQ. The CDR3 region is CASSLDTSVGTDTQYF. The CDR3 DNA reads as TGCGCCAGCAGCTTGGATACTAGCGTGGGCACAGATACGCAGTATTTT.

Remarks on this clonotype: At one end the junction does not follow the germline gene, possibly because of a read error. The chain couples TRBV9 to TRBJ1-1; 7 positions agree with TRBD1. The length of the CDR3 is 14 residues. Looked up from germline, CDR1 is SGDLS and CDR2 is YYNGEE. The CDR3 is CASSWGQLDTEAFF. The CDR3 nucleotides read TGCGCCAGCAGCTGGGGACAGTTGGACACTGAAGCTTTCTTT.

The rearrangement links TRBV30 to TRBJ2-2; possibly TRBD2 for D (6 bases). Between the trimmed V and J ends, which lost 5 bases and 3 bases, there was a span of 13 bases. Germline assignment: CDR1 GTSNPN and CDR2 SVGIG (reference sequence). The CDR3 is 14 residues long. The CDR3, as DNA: TGTGCCTGGGAGCATAGCGGAGACACCGGGGAGCTGTTTTTT. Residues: CAWEHSGDTGELFF.

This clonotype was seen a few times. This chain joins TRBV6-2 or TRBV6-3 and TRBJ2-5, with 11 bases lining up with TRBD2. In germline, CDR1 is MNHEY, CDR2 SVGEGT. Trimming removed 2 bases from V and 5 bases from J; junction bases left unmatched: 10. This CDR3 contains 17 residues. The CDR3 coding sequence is TGTGCCAGCAGTTACCGGTTTAGCGGGAGGGCCCGGGAGACCCAGTACTTC. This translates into CASSYRFSGRARETQYF.

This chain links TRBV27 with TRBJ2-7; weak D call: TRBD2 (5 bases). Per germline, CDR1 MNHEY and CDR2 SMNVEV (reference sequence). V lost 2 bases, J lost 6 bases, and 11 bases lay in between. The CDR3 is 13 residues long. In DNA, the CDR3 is TGTGCCAGCAGTTTAGAGGGAGAGGGCGAGCAGTACTTC. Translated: CASSLEGEGEQYF.

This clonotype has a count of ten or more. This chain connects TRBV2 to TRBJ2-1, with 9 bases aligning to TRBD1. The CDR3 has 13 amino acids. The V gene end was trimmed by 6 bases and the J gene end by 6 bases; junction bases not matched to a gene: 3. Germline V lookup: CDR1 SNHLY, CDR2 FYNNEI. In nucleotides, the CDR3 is TGTGCCAGCAGAGGGACAGGGACCAATGAGCAGTTCTTC. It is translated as CASRGTGTNEQFF.

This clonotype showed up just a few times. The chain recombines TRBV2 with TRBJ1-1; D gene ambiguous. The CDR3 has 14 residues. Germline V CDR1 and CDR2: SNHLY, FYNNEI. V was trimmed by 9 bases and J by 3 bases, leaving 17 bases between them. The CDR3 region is CASTSEARDTEAFF. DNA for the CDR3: TGTGCCAGTACGTCTGAGGCGAGGGACACTGAAGCTTTCTTT.

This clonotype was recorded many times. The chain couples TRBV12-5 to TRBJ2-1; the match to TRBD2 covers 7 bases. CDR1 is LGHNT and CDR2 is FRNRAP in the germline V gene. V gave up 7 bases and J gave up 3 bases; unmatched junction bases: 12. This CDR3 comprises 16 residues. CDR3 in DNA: TGTGCTAGTGCCTTGAAGCGGGACCCAAACTACAATGAGCAGTTCTTC. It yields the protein CASALKRDPNYNEQFF. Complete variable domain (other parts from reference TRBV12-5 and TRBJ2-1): DARVTQTPRHKVTEMGQEVTMRCQPILGHNTVFWYRQTMMQGLELLAYFRNRAPLDDSGMPKDRFSAEMPDATLATLKIQPSEPRDSAVYFCASALKRDPNYNEQFFGPGTRLTVL.

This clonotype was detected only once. DNA for the CDR3: TGTGCCAGCAGTTACTCGTCGGGAGGACCCTACAATGAGCAGTTCTTC. This encodes CASSYSSGGPYNEQFF. J is TRBJ2-1 and V is TRBV6-5; 7 nucleotides line up with TRBD2. Germline CDR1 and CDR2: MNHEY and SVGAGI. V lost 0 bases and J lost 2; bases outside the gene matches: 4. The CDR3 consists of 16 residues.

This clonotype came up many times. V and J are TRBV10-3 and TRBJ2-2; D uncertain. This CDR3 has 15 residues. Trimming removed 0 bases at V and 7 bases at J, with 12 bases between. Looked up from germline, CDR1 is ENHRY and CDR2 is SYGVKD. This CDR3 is CAISESPLSHGELFF. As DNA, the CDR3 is TGTGCCATCAGTGAGTCTCCACTCTCGCACGGGGAGCTGTTTTTT.

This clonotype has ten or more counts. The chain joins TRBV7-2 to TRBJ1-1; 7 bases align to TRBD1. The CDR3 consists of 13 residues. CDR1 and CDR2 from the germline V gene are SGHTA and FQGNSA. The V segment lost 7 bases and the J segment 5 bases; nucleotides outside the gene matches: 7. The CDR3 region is CASTNPGGTEAFF. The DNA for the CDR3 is TGTGCCAGCACCAACCCAGGGGGTACTGAAGCTTTCTTT.